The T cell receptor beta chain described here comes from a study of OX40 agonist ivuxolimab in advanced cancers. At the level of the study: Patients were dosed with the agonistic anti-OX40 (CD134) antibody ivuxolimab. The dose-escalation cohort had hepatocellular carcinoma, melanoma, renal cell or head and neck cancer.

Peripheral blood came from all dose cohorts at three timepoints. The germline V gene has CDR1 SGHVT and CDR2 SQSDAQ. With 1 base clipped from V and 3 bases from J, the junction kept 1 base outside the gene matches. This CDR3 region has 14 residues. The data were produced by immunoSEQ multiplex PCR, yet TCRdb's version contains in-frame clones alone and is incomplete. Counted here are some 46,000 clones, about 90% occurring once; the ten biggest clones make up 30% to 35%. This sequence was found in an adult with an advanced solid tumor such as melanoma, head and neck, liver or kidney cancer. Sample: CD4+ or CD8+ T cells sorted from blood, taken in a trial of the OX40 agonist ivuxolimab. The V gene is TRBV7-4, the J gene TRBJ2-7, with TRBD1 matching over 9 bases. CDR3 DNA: TGTGCCAGCAGCTTAGAGACAGGGGGCTACGAGCAGTACTTC. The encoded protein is CASSLETGGYEQYF.